This TCR beta chain was sequenced in a study of blood T cell repertoires in COVID-19. Study-level information: From the United States, Italy and Spain came samples of acute and convalescent COVID-19. Sources were T cells, B-cell-depleted T cells, or PBMCs; the material itself was cDNA or gDNA.

Seattle's enrolled individuals joined amid active infection and were then monitored longitudinally. Original data processing: Estimation of nucleated cell counts was performed using reference gene primer amplification. Only in-frame clones appear in the TCRdb table, and some are missing; sequencing was by immunoSEQ multiplex PCR. From that table come the V and J calls and clone size; the DNA was used to work out D and trimming. The top ten clones hold 10% of a sample with 150,000 to 200,000 clones, around nine tenths of them seen once. The CDR3 totals 13 residues. V was pared by 4 bases and J by 5 bases, with 11 bases between.

This chain links TRBV12-3 or TRBV12-4 with TRBJ1-2; weak D call: TRBD1 (5 bases). The sequenced sample was peripheral blood. This clonotype was obtained from a woman in her 70s with COVID-19, enrolled during active disease. The CDR3 DNA sequence: TGTGCCAGCAGTTCAGGGTATGGATATGGCTACACCTTC. It specifies CASSSGYGYGYTF.